This TCR beta chain appears in the sequencing data of a study of somatic mutations in cytotoxic T cells in rheumatoid arthritis. Study findings and constraints: A largest CD8+ clone above 20% of CD8+ cells occurred in about an eighth of the roughly 65 patients.

This CDR3 spans 13 amino acids. Germline V gene lookup returns CDR1 LGHNA and CDR2 YNFKEQ. V lost 1 base and J 13 bases, leaving 11 bases between the germline ends. Regarding this clone: Its antigen is currently unknown.

Clones were sequenced by immunoSEQ multiplex PCR, and TCRdb holds only the in-frame ones, with some missing. The sample lists over 15,000 clones; 75% to 90% were seen once. This receptor was taken from an adult with rheumatoid arthritis. V usage is TRBV4-2 and J usage is TRBJ1-6, with D unclear. Sequencing was performed on CD8+ T cells sorted from blood. As DNA, the CDR3 is TGTGCCAGCAGCCAAGTGAAAGAGAGGCCCCTCCACTTT. This encodes CASSQVKERPLHF.